The rows below give T cell receptor beta chains drawn from one sample of a study of T cell responses to AZD1222 COVID-19 vaccine. Repertoires were generated with immunoSEQ multiplex PCR, while TCRdb's copy carries only in-frame clones and drops some. The profile covers approximately 100,000 clones, with roughly 90% appearing a single time and 4% to 5.5% taken by the ten largest. Source: peripheral blood, taken on day 0 of AZD1222 vaccination. The receptors derive from an adult in good health. The CDR3 runs from the conserved cysteine through the conserved F or W. Fields, in order: CDR3 protein, CDR3 DNA, clone size, V gene, J gene, D gene. The D gene is left open where the match is weak. Expanded clones are given a class, and other clones once, few, many or no size at all.

CDR3: CASSSQGGGYGYTF
DNA: TGTGCCAGCAGCTCCCAGGGGGGTGGCTATGGCTACACCTTC
size: -
V: TRBV11-2
J: TRBJ1-2
D: TRBD1

CDR3: CASSLDGYGYTF
DNA: TGTGCCAGCAGCTTAGACGGGTATGGCTACACCTTC
size: -
V: TRBV11-2
J: TRBJ1-2
D: -

CDR3: CASSLGTSYEQYF
DNA: TGTGCCAGCAGCTTGGGCACATCCTACGAGCAGTACTTC
size: -
V: TRBV11-1
J: TRBJ2-7
D: -

CDR3: CASSSRQGLDEQYF
DNA: TGTGCCAGCAGCTCGAGACAGGGACTCGACGAGCAGTACTTC
size: -
V: TRBV7-2
J: TRBJ2-7
D: -

CDR3: CASSLGYADVLTF
DNA: TGCGCCAGCAGCTTGGGGTATGCGGACGTCCTGACTTTC
size: -
V: TRBV5-1
J: TRBJ2-6
D: -

CDR3: CASRSDRGKKLFF
DNA: TGTGCCAGCAGGTCGGACAGGGGGAAGAAACTGTTTTTT
size: -
V: TRBV9
J: TRBJ1-4
D: TRBD1

CDR3: CASSEFTTGELFF
DNA: TGTGCCAGCAGTGAGTTCACCACCGGGGAGCTGTTTTTT
size: -
V: TRBV6-4
J: TRBJ2-2
D: -

CDR3: CASSTFRGTHEKLFF
DNA: TGTGCCAGCAGCACCTTCCGCGGGACACATGAAAAACTGTTTTTT
size: -
V: TRBV6-2/TRBV6-3
J: TRBJ1-4
D: -

CDR3: CASSPGQGRGAAFF
DNA: TGCGCCAGCAGCCCAGGACAGGGGCGAGGTGCGGCTTTCTTT
size: -
V: TRBV4-3
J: TRBJ1-1
D: TRBD1

CDR3: CASSQEKRQGGWEQYF
DNA: TGCGCCAGCAGCCAAGAGAAGCGACAGGGAGGTTGGGAGCAGTACTTC
size: -
V: TRBV4-1
J: TRBJ2-7
D: -

CDR3: CSVVDRVYNEQFF
DNA: TGCAGCGTTGTGGACAGGGTCTACAATGAGCAGTTCTTC
size: -
V: TRBV29-1
J: TRBJ2-1
D: TRBD1

CDR3: CASSSNVNTEAFF
DNA: TGTGCCAGCAGTTCTAACGTGAACACTGAAGCTTTCTTT
size: -
V: TRBV6-2/TRBV6-3
J: TRBJ1-1
D: -

CDR3: CASSLSAPNQPQHF
DNA: TGTGCCAGCAGTTTATCGGCCCCCAATCAGCCCCAGCATTTT
size: -
V: TRBV28
J: TRBJ1-5
D: -

CDR3: CASSPGGSNQPQHF
DNA: TGCGCCAGCAGCCCGGGTGGGAGCAATCAGCCCCAGCATTTT
size: -
V: TRBV5-1
J: TRBJ1-5
D: -

CDR3: CATSRDSGTGVGNQPQHF
DNA: TGTGCCACCAGCAGAGATAGCGGGACAGGGGTAGGCAATCAGCCCCAGCATTTT
size: -
V: TRBV15
J: TRBJ1-5
D: TRBD1

CDR3: CASSIVDSSYEQYF
DNA: TGTGCCAGTAGTATCGTTGACAGCTCCTACGAGCAGTACTTC
size: -
V: TRBV19
J: TRBJ2-7
D: -

CDR3: CASSFSTENTEAFF
DNA: TGTGCCAGCAGCTTCTCGACTGAGAACACTGAAGCTTTCTTT
size: -
V: TRBV7-9
J: TRBJ1-1
D: -

CDR3: CASVRERNQPQHF
DNA: TGTGCCAGCGTAAGGGAGAGAAATCAGCCCCAGCATTTT
size: -
V: TRBV12-3/TRBV12-4
J: TRBJ1-5
D: -

CDR3: CASSLVAGGSQYEQYF
DNA: TGTGCCAGCAGCTTGGTTGCAGGGGGATCCCAATACGAGCAGTACTTC
size: -
V: TRBV5-5
J: TRBJ2-7
D: TRBD1

CDR3: CAIEIAIPGQGYEQYF
DNA: TGTGCCATCGAAATCGCCATTCCGGGACAGGGCTACGAGCAGTACTTC
size: -
V: TRBV24-1
J: TRBJ2-7
D: TRBD1

CDR3: CAISDRFQGDSNQPQHF
DNA: TGTGCCATCAGTGATAGGTTTCAGGGGGATAGCAATCAGCCCCAGCATTTT
size: -
V: TRBV10-3
J: TRBJ1-5
D: TRBD1

CDR3: CAWAPFRAGGWYEQYF
DNA: TGTGCCTGGGCCCCCTTCAGGGCAGGGGGCTGGTACGAGCAGTACTTC
size: -
V: TRBV30
J: TRBJ2-7
D: TRBD1

CDR3: CASSPAGLADLGPYEQYF
DNA: TGTGCCAGCAGCCCGGCGGGACTAGCGGATCTGGGGCCCTACGAGCAGTACTTC
size: -
V: TRBV5-8
J: TRBJ2-7
D: TRBD2

CDR3: CATSRDMGNGNEKLFF
DNA: TGTGCCACCAGCAGAGATATGGGCAACGGTAATGAAAAACTGTTTTTT
size: -
V: TRBV15
J: TRBJ1-4
D: -

CDR3: CASMGDGETNTGELFF
DNA: TGCGCCAGCATGGGGGATGGGGAGACAAACACCGGGGAGCTGTTTTTT
size: -
V: TRBV10-2
J: TRBJ2-2
D: -

CDR3: CASSLGSGSKPQHF
DNA: TGCGCCAGCAGCTTGGGTAGCGGTTCAAAGCCCCAGCATTTT
size: -
V: TRBV5-1
J: TRBJ1-5
D: -

CDR3: CASSSPPGLDGYTF
DNA: TGTGCCAGCAGCTCACCCCCAGGGTTAGACGGCTACACCTTC
size: -
V: TRBV7-3
J: TRBJ1-2
D: -

CDR3: CASSEKGRDYGYTF
DNA: TGTGCCAGTAGTGAAAAGGGGCGAGACTATGGCTACACCTTC
size: -
V: TRBV19
J: TRBJ1-2
D: -

CDR3: CASSDLATGSEAFF
DNA: TGCGCCAGCAGTGACCTCGCTACAGGGAGTGAAGCTTTCTTT
size: few
V: TRBV10-2
J: TRBJ1-1
D: -

CDR3: CASSLLGSYYGYTF
DNA: TGTGCCAGCAGCCTCCTCGGGAGTTACTATGGCTACACCTTC
size: once
V: TRBV4-2
J: TRBJ1-2
D: -

CDR3: CASSRRRDRVYGYTF
DNA: TGTGCCAGCAGCCGTCGCCGGGACAGGGTCTATGGCTACACCTTC
size: -
V: TRBV3-1/TRBV3-2
J: TRBJ1-2
D: TRBD1

CDR3: CASSFSQGTWAYNEQFF
DNA: TGTGCCAGCAGTTTTAGCCAGGGTACTTGGGCCTACAATGAGCAGTTCTTC
size: -
V: TRBV5-6
J: TRBJ2-1
D: -

CDR3: CASSLGRSSLSGNTIYF
DNA: TGCGCCAGCAGCTTGGGCCGGAGCAGCTTGTCTGGAAACACCATATATTTT
size: -
V: TRBV5-1
J: TRBJ1-3
D: -

CDR3: CASNPGRGLVNQPQHF
DNA: TGTGCCAGTAACCCAGGGAGGGGGCTTGTCAATCAGCCCCAGCATTTT
size: -
V: TRBV19
J: TRBJ1-5
D: TRBD1

CDR3: CSVKKVAGFNEQFF
DNA: TGCAGCGTTAAAAAGGTAGCGGGGTTCAATGAGCAGTTCTTC
size: once
V: TRBV29-1
J: TRBJ2-1
D: TRBD2

CDR3: CASSRDRVVTNEKLFF
DNA: TGTGCCAGCAGCCGCGACAGGGTAGTGACTAATGAAAAACTGTTTTTT
size: few
V: TRBV7-2
J: TRBJ1-4
D: TRBD1

CDR3: CASSPLDYRSTDTQYF
DNA: TGTGCCAGCAGCCCGCTGGACTATCGAAGCACAGATACGCAGTATTTT
size: -
V: TRBV9
J: TRBJ2-3
D: -

CDR3: CASTFGLTPSGNTIYF
DNA: TGTGCCAGCACCTTCGGGTTGACCCCTTCTGGAAACACCATATATTTT
size: -
V: TRBV21-1
J: TRBJ1-3
D: -